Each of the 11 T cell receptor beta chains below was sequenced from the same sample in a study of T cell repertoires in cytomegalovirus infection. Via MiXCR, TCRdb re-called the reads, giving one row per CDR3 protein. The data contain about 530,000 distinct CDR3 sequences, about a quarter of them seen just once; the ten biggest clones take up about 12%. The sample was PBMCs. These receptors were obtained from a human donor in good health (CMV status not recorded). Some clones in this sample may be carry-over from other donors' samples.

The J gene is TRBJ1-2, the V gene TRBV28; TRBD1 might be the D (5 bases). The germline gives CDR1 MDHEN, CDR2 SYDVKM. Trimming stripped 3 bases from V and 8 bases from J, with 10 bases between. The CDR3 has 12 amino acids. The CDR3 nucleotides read TGTGCCAGCAGTTTGGCAGGGAAAGGCTACACCTTC. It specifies CASSLAGKGYTF.

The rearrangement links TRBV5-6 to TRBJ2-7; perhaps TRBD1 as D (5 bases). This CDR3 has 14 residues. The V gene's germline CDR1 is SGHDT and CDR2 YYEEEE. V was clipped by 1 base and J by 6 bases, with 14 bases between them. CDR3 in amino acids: CASSLLTVVAEQYV. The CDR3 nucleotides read TGTGCCAGCAGCTTGTTGACAGTAGTAGCCGAGCAGTACGTC.

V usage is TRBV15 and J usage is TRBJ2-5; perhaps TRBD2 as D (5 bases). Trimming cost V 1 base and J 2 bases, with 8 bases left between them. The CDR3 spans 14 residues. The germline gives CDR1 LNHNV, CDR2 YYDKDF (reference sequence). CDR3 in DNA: TGTGCCACCAGCAGAGTTCGCGGGCAAGAGACCCAGTACTTC. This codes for CATSRVRGQETQYF. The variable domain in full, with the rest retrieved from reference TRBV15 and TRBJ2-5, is DAMVIQNPRYQVTQFGKPVTLSCSQTLNHNVMYWYQQKSSQAPKLLFHYYDKDFNNEADTPDNFQSRRPNTSFCFLDIRSPGLGDTAMYLCATSRVRGQETQYFGPGTRLLVL.

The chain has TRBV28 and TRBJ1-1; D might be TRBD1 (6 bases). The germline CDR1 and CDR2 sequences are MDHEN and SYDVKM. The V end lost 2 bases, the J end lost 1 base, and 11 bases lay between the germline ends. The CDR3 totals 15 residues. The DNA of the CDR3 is TGTGCCAGCAGTTTACACGGACAGTCGAACACTGAAGCTTTCTTT. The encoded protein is CASSLHGQSNTEAFF.

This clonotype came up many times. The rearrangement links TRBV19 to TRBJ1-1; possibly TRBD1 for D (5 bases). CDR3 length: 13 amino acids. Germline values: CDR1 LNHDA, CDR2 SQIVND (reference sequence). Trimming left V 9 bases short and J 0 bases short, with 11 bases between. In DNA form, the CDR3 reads TGTGCCAGCAGCGAAGGGGTGAACACTGAAGCTTTCTTT. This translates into CASSEGVNTEAFF.

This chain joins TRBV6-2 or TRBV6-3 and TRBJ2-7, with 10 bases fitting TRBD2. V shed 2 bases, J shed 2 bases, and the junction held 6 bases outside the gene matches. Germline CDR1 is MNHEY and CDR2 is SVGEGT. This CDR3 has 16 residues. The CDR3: CASSYGGTSATYEQYF. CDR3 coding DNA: TGTGCCAGCAGTTACGGGGGGACTAGCGCGACCTACGAGCAGTACTTC.

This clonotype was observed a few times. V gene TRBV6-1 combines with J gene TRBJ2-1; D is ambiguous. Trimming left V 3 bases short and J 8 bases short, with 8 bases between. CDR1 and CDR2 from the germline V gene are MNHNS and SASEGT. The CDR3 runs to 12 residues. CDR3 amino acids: CASSDWIYEQFF. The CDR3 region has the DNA TGTGCCAGCAGTGATTGGATTTATGAGCAGTTCTTC.

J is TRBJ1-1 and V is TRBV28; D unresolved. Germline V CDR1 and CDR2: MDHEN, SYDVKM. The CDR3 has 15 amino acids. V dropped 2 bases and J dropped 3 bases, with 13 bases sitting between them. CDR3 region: CASSLPEGTDTEAFF. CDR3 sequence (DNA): TGTGCCAGCAGTTTACCGGAAGGAACGGACACTGAAGCTTTCTTT.

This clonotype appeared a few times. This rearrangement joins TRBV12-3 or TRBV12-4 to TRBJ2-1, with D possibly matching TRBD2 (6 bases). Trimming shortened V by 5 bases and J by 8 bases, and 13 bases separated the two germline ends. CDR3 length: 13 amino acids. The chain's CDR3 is CASSRSGRYEQFF. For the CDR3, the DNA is TGTGCCAGCAGTCGTAGTGGGAGGTATGAGCAGTTCTTC.

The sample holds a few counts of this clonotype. CDR3 coding DNA: TGTGCCAGCAGTTTCGGGCTTGCCTACGAGCAGTACGTC. Its protein is CASSFGLAYEQYV. The genes are TRBV27 and TRBJ2-7; D unclear. Trimming took off 3 bases at V and 2 bases at J, with 8 bases between the two ends. The CDR3 length is 13 residues. Germline V gene data show CDR1 as MNHEY and CDR2 as SMNVEV (reference sequence).

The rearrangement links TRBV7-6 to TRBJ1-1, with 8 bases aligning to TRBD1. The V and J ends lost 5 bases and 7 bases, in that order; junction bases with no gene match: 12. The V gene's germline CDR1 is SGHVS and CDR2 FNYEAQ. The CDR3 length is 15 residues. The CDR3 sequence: CASSNPTGEVFEAFF. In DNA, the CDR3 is TGTGCCAGCAGCAATCCGACAGGGGAGGTATTTGAAGCTTTCTTT.